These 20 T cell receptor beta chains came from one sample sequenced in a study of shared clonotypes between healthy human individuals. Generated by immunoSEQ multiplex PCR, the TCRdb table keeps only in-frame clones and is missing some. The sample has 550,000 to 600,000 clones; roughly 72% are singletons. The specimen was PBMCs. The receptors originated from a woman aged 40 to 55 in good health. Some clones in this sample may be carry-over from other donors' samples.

The CDR3 spells CASSQDLQSYEQYF. The DNA for the CDR3 is TGCGCCAGCAGCCAAGATCTCCAGTCCTACGAGCAGTACTTC. J is TRBJ2-7 and V is TRBV4-3, with no clear D. CDR1 and CDR2 from the germline V gene are LGHNA and YSLEER. V shed 0 bases and J shed 1 base, with 7 bases lying between them. The CDR3 extends over 14 amino acids.

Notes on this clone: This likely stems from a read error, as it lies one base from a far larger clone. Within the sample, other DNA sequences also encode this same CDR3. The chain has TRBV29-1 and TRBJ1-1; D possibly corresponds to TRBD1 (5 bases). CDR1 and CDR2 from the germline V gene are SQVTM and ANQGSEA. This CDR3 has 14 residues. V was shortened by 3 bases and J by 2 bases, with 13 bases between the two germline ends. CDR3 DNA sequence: TGCAGCGTTGAGAGGGGCAGCTCAAACACTGAAGCTTTCTTT. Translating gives CSVERGSSNTEAFF.

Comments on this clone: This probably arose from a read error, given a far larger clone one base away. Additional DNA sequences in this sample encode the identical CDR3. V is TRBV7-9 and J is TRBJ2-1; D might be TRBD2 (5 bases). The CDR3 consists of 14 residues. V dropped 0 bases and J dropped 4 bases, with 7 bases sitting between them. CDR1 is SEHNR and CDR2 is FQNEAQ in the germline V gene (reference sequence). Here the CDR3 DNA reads TGTGCCAGCAGCTTAGCGGGAGATTACAATGAGCAGTTCTTC. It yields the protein CASSLAGDYNEQFF.

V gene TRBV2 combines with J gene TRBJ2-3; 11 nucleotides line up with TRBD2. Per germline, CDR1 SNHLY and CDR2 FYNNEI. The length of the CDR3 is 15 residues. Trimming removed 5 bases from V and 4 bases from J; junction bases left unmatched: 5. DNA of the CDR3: TGTGCCAGCAGTCCGACTAGCGGGAACGCAGATACGCAGTATTTT. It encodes CASSPTSGNADTQYF. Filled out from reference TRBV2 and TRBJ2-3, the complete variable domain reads EPEVTQTPSHQVTQMGQEVILRCVPISNHLYFYWYRQILGQKVEFLVSFYNNEISEKSEIFDDQFSVERPDGSNFTLKIRSTKLEDSAMYFCASSPTSGNADTQYFGPGTRLTVL.

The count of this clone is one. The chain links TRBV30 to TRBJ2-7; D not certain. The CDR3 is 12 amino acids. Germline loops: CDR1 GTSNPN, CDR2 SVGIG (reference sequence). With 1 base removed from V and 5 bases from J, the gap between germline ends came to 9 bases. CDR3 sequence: CAWSDGFHEQYF. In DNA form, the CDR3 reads TGTGCCTGGAGTGACGGCTTCCACGAGCAGTACTTC.

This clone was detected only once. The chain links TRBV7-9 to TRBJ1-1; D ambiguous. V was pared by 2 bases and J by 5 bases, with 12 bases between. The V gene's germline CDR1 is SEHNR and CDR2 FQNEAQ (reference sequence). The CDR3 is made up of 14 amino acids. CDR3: CASSLSTGRTEAFF. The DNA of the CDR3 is TGTGCCAGCAGCTTAAGTACCGGCAGGACTGAAGCTTTCTTT.

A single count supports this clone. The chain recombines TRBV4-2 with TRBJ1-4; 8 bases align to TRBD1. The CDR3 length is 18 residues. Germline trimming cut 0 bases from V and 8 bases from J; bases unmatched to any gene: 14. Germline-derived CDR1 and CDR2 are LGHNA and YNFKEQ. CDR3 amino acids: CASSQEDPNRGVKEKLFF. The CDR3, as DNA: TGTGCCAGCAGCCAAGAAGACCCTAACAGGGGGGTTAAGGAAAAACTGTTTTTT.

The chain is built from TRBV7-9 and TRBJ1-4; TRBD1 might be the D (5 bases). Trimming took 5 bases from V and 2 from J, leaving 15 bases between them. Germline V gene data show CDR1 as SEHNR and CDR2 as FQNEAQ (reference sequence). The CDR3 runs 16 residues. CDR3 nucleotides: TGTGCCAGCAGCCGACTTGGTGGGGCGACTAATGAAAAACTGTTTTTT. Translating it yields CASSRLGGATNEKLFF. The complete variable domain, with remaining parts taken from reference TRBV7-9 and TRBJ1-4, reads DTGVSQNPRHKITKRGQNVTFRCDPISEHNRLYWYRQTLGQGPEFLTYFQNEAQLEKSRLLSDRFSAERPKGSFSTLEIQRTEQGDSAMYLCASSRLGGATNEKLFFGSGTQLSVL.

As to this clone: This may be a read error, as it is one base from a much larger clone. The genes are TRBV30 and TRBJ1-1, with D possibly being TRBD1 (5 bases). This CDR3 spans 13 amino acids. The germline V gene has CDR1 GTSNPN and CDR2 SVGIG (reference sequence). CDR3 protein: CAWSVKGNAEAFF. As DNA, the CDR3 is TGTGCCTGGAGTGTGAAGGGGAACGCTGAAGCTTTCTTT. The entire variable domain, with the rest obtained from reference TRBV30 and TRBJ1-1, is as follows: SQTIHQWPATLVQPVGSPLSLECTVEGTSNPNLYWYRQAAGRGLQLLFYSVGIGQISSEVPQNLSASRPQDRQFILSSKKLLLSDSGFYLCAWSVKGNAEAFFGQGTRLTVV.

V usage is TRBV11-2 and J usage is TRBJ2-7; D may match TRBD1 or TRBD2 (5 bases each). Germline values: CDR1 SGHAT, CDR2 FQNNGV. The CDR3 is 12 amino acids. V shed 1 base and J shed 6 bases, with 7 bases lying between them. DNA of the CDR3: TGTGCCAGCAGCTTAGGTGGGGGCGAGCAGTACTTC. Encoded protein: CASSLGGGEQYF.

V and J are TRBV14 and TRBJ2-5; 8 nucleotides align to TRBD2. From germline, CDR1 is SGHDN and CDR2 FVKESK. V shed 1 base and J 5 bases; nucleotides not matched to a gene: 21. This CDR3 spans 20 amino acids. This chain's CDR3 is CASSQVQSGLAGLWGETQYF. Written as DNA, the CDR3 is TGTGCCAGCAGCCAAGTTCAGTCGGGGCTAGCGGGCCTCTGGGGGGAGACCCAGTACTTC.

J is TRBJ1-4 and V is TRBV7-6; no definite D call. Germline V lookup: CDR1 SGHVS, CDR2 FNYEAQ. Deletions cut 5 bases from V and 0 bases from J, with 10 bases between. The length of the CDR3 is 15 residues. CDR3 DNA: TGTGCCAGCAGCGCCCGACTGGCAACTAATGAAAAACTGTTTTTT. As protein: CASSARLATNEKLFF. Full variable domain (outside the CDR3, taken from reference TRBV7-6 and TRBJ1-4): GAGVSQSPRYKVTKRGQDVALRCDPISGHVSLYWYRQALGQGPEFLTYFNYEAQQDKSGLPNDRFSAERPEGSISTLTIQRTEQRDSAMYRCASSARLATNEKLFFGSGTQLSVL.

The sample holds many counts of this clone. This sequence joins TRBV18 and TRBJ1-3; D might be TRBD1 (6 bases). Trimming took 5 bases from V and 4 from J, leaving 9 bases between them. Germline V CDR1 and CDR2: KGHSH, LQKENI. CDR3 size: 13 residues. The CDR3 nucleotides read TGTGCCAGCTCATCAGGGGAAGGAAACACCATATATTTT. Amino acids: CASSSGEGNTIYF.

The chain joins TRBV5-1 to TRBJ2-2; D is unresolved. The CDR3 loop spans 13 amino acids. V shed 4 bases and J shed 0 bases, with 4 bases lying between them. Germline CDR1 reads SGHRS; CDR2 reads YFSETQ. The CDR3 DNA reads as TGCGCCAGCAGCAAATCGAACACCGGGGAGCTGTTTTTT. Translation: CASSKSNTGELFF.

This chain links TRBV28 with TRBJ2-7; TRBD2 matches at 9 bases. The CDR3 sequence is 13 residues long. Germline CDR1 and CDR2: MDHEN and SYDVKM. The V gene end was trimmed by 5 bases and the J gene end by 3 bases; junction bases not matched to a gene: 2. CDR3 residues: CASSRGGDYEQYF. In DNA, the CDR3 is TGTGCCAGCAGTCGCGGGGGGGACTACGAGCAGTACTTC.

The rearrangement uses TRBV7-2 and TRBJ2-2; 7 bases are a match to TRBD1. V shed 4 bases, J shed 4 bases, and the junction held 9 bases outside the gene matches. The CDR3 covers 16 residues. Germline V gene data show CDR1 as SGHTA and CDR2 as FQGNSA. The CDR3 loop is CASSSGGGSSTGELFF. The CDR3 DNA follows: TGTGCCAGCAGCTCAGGGGGTGGAAGTAGCACCGGGGAGCTGTTTTTT. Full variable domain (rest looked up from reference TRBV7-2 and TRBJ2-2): GAGVSQSPSNKVTEKGKDVELRCDPISGHTALYWYRQSLGQGLEFLIYFQGNSAPDKSGLPSDRFSAERTGGSVSTLTIQRTQQEDSAVYLCASSSGGGSSTGELFFGEGSRLTVL.

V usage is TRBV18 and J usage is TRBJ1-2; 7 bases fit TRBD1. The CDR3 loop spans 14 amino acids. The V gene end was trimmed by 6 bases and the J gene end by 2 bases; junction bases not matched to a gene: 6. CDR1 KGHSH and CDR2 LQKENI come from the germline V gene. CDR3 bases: TGTGCCAGCTCCACGGCGACAGGGAACTATGGCTACACCTTC. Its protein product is CASSTATGNYGYTF.

CDR3 coding DNA: TGCGCCAGCAGCTTGGAAAGCGGGAGGGCCGGTGAGCAGTTCTTC. It encodes CASSLESGRAGEQFF. This chain uses TRBV5-1 with TRBJ2-1; 10 bases are a match to TRBD2. The length of the CDR3 is 15 residues. Germline CDR1 SGHRS, CDR2 YFSETQ. Trimming cost V 0 bases and J 9 bases; bases outside gene matches: 6.

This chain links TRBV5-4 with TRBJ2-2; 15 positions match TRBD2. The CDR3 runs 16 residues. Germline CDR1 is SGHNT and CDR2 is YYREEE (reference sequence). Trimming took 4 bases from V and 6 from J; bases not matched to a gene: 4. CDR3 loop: CASSPRTSGRAGELFF. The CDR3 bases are TGTGCCAGCAGCCCAAGGACTAGCGGGAGGGCCGGGGAGCTGTTTTTT.

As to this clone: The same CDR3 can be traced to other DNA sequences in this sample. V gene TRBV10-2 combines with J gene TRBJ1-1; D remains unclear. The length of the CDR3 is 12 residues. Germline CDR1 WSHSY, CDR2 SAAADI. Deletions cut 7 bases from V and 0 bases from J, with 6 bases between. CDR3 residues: CASTELNTEAFF. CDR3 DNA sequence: TGCGCCAGCACCGAGCTGAACACTGAAGCTTTCTTT.